The entry that follows covers one T cell receptor beta chain sequence. Its antigen is currently not known. No much larger clone exists at a distance of one base, and base qualities are not known. At the junction V is shortened by 0 bases and J by 3 bases; bases outside the gene matches: 9. The germline V gene gives CDR1 as SGHRS and CDR2 as YFSETQ. The CDR3 sequence holds 17 residues, the cysteine and phenylalanine included. Only the CDR3 region is kept as DNA, spanning 51 bases read in frame from base 1. TCRbeta rearrangements were sequenced from genomic DNA using the immunoSEQ assay at survey resolution. The paper's data handling went like this. In the TCR sequencing data, the lowest productive clonotype frequency that could be detected was 2.59 x 10-5. Analyses included only productive TCRbeta rearrangements, meaning complete and in-frame sequences. Clonality for each sample was calculated as Simpson clonality in the immunoSEQ Analyzer version 3.0. Clones were categorized by frequency as very rare, small, medium, large (1-20%) or hyperexpanded (>20%). Generation probabilities were estimated with OLGA 1.2.3, V-gene circos plots were made with VDJtools, specificities were looked up in VDJdb, and CDR3 motifs were identified with GLIPH. Drawn from immuneACCESS, this table holds only the in-frame rearrangements with V and J called that TCRdb kept. Clones are partly lost; checked studies trace under half to an unresolved V gene and leave the rest unexplained. From that table come the V and J calls and clone size; the DNA was used to work out D and trimming. The sample has 21,000 or so clones on record, over 60% of them singletons. The leading ten clones occupy 0.4% to 0.5% of the sample.

The healthy controls were 37 blood donors, and the buffy coats of these donors were supplied by the Finnish Red Cross blood service. All TCR-sequenced material derived from peripheral blood: patient blood samples and healthy donor buffy coats. Peripheral blood mononuclear cells were isolated by Ficoll-Hypaque gradient centrifugation. Magnetic purification was used to isolate CD4+ cells from the buffy coats of the healthy controls. The Gentra Puregene Cell and Tissue kit was used to extract genomic DNA, and a Qubit 2.0 fluorometer was used to measure the amount of genomic DNA. These data belong to a study of STAT5B mutations in CD4+ large granular lymphocyte leukemia (dated by TCRdb to 2021 to 2024). About the full investigation: Among the healthy controls, the CDR3 'QG' motif was associated with a particular HLA allele. The TCRbeta repertoires of CD4+ T-cell large granular lymphocyte leukemia patients were compared with the TCRbeta repertoires of healthy blood donors. Flow cytometry on FACSCanto II or FACSVerse confirmed that purified fractions exceeded 95% purity among lymphocytes.

Results the study describes overall, beyond this receptor: The data were not HLA-matched, and the higher clonality in CD4+ T-LGLL than in CD8+ T-LGLL could be due to the relatively small sample size. TRBV06-family usage was enriched among the top patient clones (8/27) compared with healthy controls (2/35). Compared with healthy CD4+ repertoires, CD4-sorted patient repertoires appeared more clonal, and this difference remained even after the putative leukemic clones were removed. Main leukemic clonotypes were private to each patient, although over 20% appeared at low frequency in other patients' non-leukemic repertoires.

The sequence was collected from a human donor in good health. Here the chain combines TRBV5-1 and TRBJ1-3, and TRBD1 matches 7 of the central bases. Source material: CD4+ T cells from blood buffy coats. The sequence in DNA is TGCGCCAGCAGCTTGGCCACCGCAGGGGGTAGTGGAAACACCATATATTTT. It specifies CASSLATAGGSGNTIYF.